This TCR beta chain was sequenced during a study of blood T cells in healthy people across ages. Study-wide points: Naive and antigen-experienced cells were not separated, limiting conclusive comparison.

A second PCR of about 7 to 11 cycles used a sample-barcoded 5' primer and a J-beta primer mix. MiXCR was run by TCRdb on the 5' RACE reads, yielding one entry per CDR3 protein. The sample has roughly 410,000 distinct CDR3 sequences; about 52% are singletons. CDR1 is SGHRS and CDR2 is YFSETQ in the germline V gene. V was trimmed by 7 bases and J by 2 bases, leaving 12 bases between them. The CDR3 covers 13 residues. As to this clonotype: No antigen is known for it.

The V and J genes are TRBV5-1 and TRBJ2-5; perhaps TRBD2 as D (6 bases). The sequence was obtained from a man aged 60 to 75 in good health. Sequencing was performed on blood. CDR3 DNA sequence: TGCGCCAGCTCCAATAGCGGACAAGAGACCCAGTACTTC. Its translation is CASSNSGQETQYF.